These 20 T cell receptor beta chains originate from one sample sequenced in a study of shared clonotypes between healthy human individuals. Naive CD8 cells lacked CD45RO and underwent positive selection for CCR7, leaving out terminally differentiated effector memory CD45RA+ cells. Using immunoSEQ multiplex PCR, the repertoire was profiled, and TCRdb retains in-frame clones only, with some absent. Of about 580,000 clones listed, nearly 98% are singletons. What was sequenced was naive CD8+ T cells sorted from blood. Source of these receptors: a man aged 25-45 years in good health.

This sequence joins TRBV27 and TRBJ2-1; TRBD2 agrees at 14 bases. CDR3 length equals 17 residues. Germline assignment: CDR1 MNHEY and CDR2 SMNVEV (reference sequence). V shed 7 bases and J 1 base; nucleotides not matched to a gene: 6. CDR3 nucleotide sequence: TGTGCCAGCACTAGACTAGCGGGAGGGAAGTCCTACAATGAGCAGTTCTTC. Its protein is CASTRLAGGKSYNEQFF.

The V call is TRBV29-1, the J call TRBJ1-5, with D uncertain. The V end was cut by 7 bases, the J end by 4 bases, with 11 bases between. The germline gives CDR1 SQVTM, CDR2 ANQGSEA. CDR3 size: 12 residues. The chain's CDR3 is CSAAGENQPQHF. CDR3 DNA sequence: TGCAGCGCAGCTGGCGAAAATCAGCCCCAGCATTTT.

The chain recombines TRBV25-1 with TRBJ1-4, with 8 nucleotides matching TRBD1. CDR1 and CDR2 from the germline V gene are MGHDK and SYGVNS. With 7 bases clipped from V and 8 bases from J, the junction kept 9 bases outside the gene matches. CDR3 length: 14 residues. The CDR3, as DNA: TGTGCCAGCACCCAGACAGGGGAGGAGGAAAAACTGTTTTTT. Translating it yields CASTQTGEEEKLFF.

The chain uses TRBV14 and TRBJ2-3; D gene uncertain. The CDR3 contains 17 residues. The ends were cut back, 0 bases at V and 4 bases at J, with 17 bases in the middle. Germline assignment: CDR1 SGHDN and CDR2 FVKESK. CDR3 region: CASSQDLSGVFADTQYF. The CDR3 nucleotides are TGTGCCAGCAGCCAAGATCTTTCTGGGGTTTTCGCAGATACGCAGTATTTT. Combining the CDR3 with reference TRBV14 and TRBJ2-3 gives the whole variable domain EAGVTQFPSHSVIEKGQTVTLRCDPISGHDNLYWYRRVMGKEIKFLLHFVKESKQDESGMPNNRFLAERTGGTYSTLKVQPAELEDSGVYFCASSQDLSGVFADTQYFGPGTRLTVL.

The chain joins TRBV7-6 to TRBJ2-1; D remains ambiguous. Germline V lookup: CDR1 SGHVS, CDR2 FNYEAQ. CDR3 length: 12 residues. Trimming removed 4 bases at V and 7 bases at J, with 8 bases between. Here the CDR3 DNA reads TGTGCCAGCAGCTCGCTGCGGAATGAGCAGTTCTTC. This codes for CASSSLRNEQFF.

The chain is built from TRBV2 and TRBJ2-1, with 7 bases aligning to TRBD2. V was clipped by 5 bases and J by 2 bases; unmatched bases: 9. The CDR3 is 16 amino acids. The germline gives CDR1 SNHLY, CDR2 FYNNEI. The CDR3: CASSPWAGATYNEQFF. The CDR3 nucleotides read TGTGCCAGCAGTCCTTGGGCGGGAGCCACCTACAATGAGCAGTTCTTC. Full variable domain (rest looked up from reference TRBV2 and TRBJ2-1): EPEVTQTPSHQVTQMGQEVILRCVPISNHLYFYWYRQILGQKVEFLVSFYNNEISEKSEIFDDQFSVERPDGSNFTLKIRSTKLEDSAMYFCASSPWAGATYNEQFFGPGTRLTVL.

The table lists this clone with a count of one. Additional DNA sequences in this sample encode the identical CDR3. The V call is TRBV5-1, the J call TRBJ2-7, with D perhaps TRBD1 or TRBD2 (6 bases each). Trimming cost V 0 bases and J 6 bases, with 7 bases left between them. Per germline, CDR1 SGHRS and CDR2 YFSETQ. The CDR3 contains 12 residues. The CDR3 DNA reads as TGCGCCAGCAGCTTGGGGGGGGCCGAGCAGTACTTC. Translated: CASSLGGAEQYF. Full variable domain (missing parts from reference TRBV5-1 and TRBJ2-7): KAGVTQTPRYLIKTRGQQVTLSCSPISGHRSVSWYQQTPGQGLQFLFEYFSETQRNKGNFPGRFSGRQFSNSRSEMNVSTLELGDSALYLCASSLGGAEQYFGPGTRLTVT.

The chain is built from TRBV5-4 and TRBJ2-3; D perhaps matches TRBD1 (6 bases). CDR1 is SGHNT and CDR2 is YYREEE in the germline V gene (reference sequence). CDR3 size: 14 residues. The V end lost 7 bases, the J end lost 1 base, and 13 bases lay between the germline ends. The CDR3 is CASAAKGGTDTQYF. Here the CDR3 DNA reads TGTGCCAGCGCTGCAAAGGGGGGCACAGATACGCAGTATTTT. Full variable domain (rest looked up from reference TRBV5-4 and TRBJ2-3): ETGVTQSPTHLIKTRGQQVTLRCSSQSGHNTVSWYQQALGQGPQFIFQYYREEENGRGNFPPRFSGLQFPNYSSELNVNALELDDSALYLCASAAKGGTDTQYFGPGTRLTVL.

The chain employs TRBV27 and TRBJ2-3, with 12 nucleotides matching TRBD2. CDR1 is MNHEY, CDR2 SMNVEV, per germline (reference sequence). Germline trimming cut 7 bases from V and 3 bases from J; bases unmatched to any gene: 8. This CDR3 spans 16 amino acids. CDR3 nucleotides: TGTGCCAGCACCATGAACGGACTAGCGGGAACAGATACGCAGTATTTT. This translates into CASTMNGLAGTDTQYF.

V is TRBV27 and J is TRBJ2-7; TRBD2 might be the D (6 bases). Germline CDR1 MNHEY, CDR2 SMNVEV (reference sequence). The germline V and J ends were trimmed by 3 bases and 3 bases, with 12 bases remaining between them. The CDR3 runs 14 residues. The CDR3 DNA is TGTGCCAGCAGTTTGCGAGCGGGTCGCTACGAGCAGTACTTC. Amino acids: CASSLRAGRYEQYF.

In DNA form, the CDR3 reads TGTGCCAGCAGCTTAGAGGGCAGGGGGCGTTCTTACAATGAGCAGTTCTTC. Translation gives CASSLEGRGRSYNEQFF. This chain uses TRBV7-8 with TRBJ2-1, with 8 nucleotides matching TRBD1. The CDR3 spans 17 residues. The V gene end was trimmed by 1 base and the J gene end by 4 bases; junction bases not matched to a gene: 9. Germline CDR1 and CDR2: SGHVS and FQNEAQ.

The V gene is TRBV9, the J gene TRBJ2-5, with a possible D match to TRBD1 (7 bases). Between the trimmed V and J ends, which lost 3 bases and 2 bases, there was a span of 11 bases. The length of the CDR3 is 14 residues. Germline V gives CDR1 SGDLS, CDR2 YYNGEE. CDR3 sequence: CASSEQGTQETQYF. For the CDR3, the DNA is TGTGCCAGCAGCGAACAGGGGACTCAAGAGACCCAGTACTTC.

CDR3 residues: CASSPPVVAGGEQFF. The CDR3 nucleotides are TGTGCCAGCTCACCACCCGTAGTAGCGGGAGGTGAGCAGTTCTTC. The V call is TRBV18, the J call TRBJ2-1; 10 bases line up with TRBD2. J was trimmed by 9 bases and V by 0 bases; bases with no gene match: 5. The germline gives CDR1 KGHSH, CDR2 LQKENI. The CDR3 sequence is 15 residues long. Using reference TRBV18 and TRBJ2-1 for the parts outside the CDR3, the full variable domain is NAGVMQNPRHLVRRRGQEARLRCSPMKGHSHVYWYRQLPEEGLKFMVYLQKENIIDESGMPKERFSAEFPKEGPSILRIQQVVRGDSAAYFCASSPPVVAGGEQFFGPGTRLTVL.

V and J are TRBV30 and TRBJ1-1; D uncertain. With 0 bases removed from V and 5 bases from J, the gap between germline ends came to 10 bases. CDR3 length: 13 amino acids. Germline loops: CDR1 GTSNPN, CDR2 SVGIG (reference sequence). The CDR3 coding sequence is TGTGCCTGGAGTGTAGAAGGGTCGACTGAAGCTTTCTTT. Translation gives CAWSVEGSTEAFF.

This chain uses TRBV15 with TRBJ2-4; 7 positions match TRBD1. Germline CDR1 reads LNHNV; CDR2 reads YYDKDF (reference sequence). The ends lost 5 bases at V and 5 bases at J; junction bases unmatched: 0. The CDR3 totals 12 residues. The DNA for the CDR3 is TGTGCCACCAGCGGGACAGAAAACATTCAGTACTTC. Translating it yields CATSGTENIQYF.

In this sample, this clone turned up once. The V gene is TRBV28, the J gene TRBJ1-1; D is perhaps TRBD1 (5 bases). The V end was cut by 3 bases, the J end by 5 bases, with 22 bases between. The CDR3 totals 17 residues. Germline lookup yields CDR1 MDHEN and CDR2 SYDVKM. The CDR3: CASSFLSPSGRGTEAFF. The CDR3 DNA is TGTGCCAGCAGTTTCCTTTCCCCCTCGGGGCGGGGAACTGAAGCTTTCTTT.

This clone showed up just once. The rearrangement links TRBV9 to TRBJ2-2; no clear D gene. This CDR3 contains 14 residues. Looked up from germline, CDR1 is SGDLS and CDR2 is YYNGEE. Trimming pared 3 bases from V and 5 bases from J, leaving 11 bases between. The CDR3 region is CASSARTSTGELFF. CDR3 sequence (DNA): TGTGCCAGCAGCGCTCGGACGAGTACCGGGGAGCTGTTTTTT.

This sequence joins TRBV19 and TRBJ1-2; D may be TRBD1 (6 bases). Germline V gene lookup returns CDR1 LNHDA and CDR2 SQIVND (reference sequence). The CDR3 length is 15 residues. V was clipped by 9 bases and J by 6 bases, with 23 bases between them. CDR3 residues: CASSIKGGGKHGYTF. The CDR3 DNA reads TGTGCCAGCAGCATTAAAGGAGGGGGAAAACATGGCTACACCTTC.

CDR3 DNA sequence: TGCGCCAGCAGCCGGGCCGAGGGGTCCCTCTCCTACAATGAGCAGTTCTTC. The encoded protein is CASSRAEGSLSYNEQFF. The chain employs TRBV4-1 and TRBJ2-1, with D perhaps matching TRBD1 or TRBD2 (5 bases each). Germline V gene sequence: CDR1 MGHRA, CDR2 YSYEKL. This CDR3 has 17 amino acids. Between the trimmed V and J ends, which lost 4 bases and 0 bases, there was a span of 16 bases.

The chain is built from TRBV27 and TRBJ1-5; 7 nucleotides agree with TRBD1. CDR3 length equals 14 residues. Germline V gene sequence: CDR1 MNHEY, CDR2 SMNVEV (reference sequence). V gave up 4 bases and J gave up 3 bases; unmatched junction bases: 3. CDR3 nucleotide sequence: TGTGCCAGCAGTTCAGGGGGTTTCAATCAGCCCCAGCATTTT. It translates to CASSSGGFNQPQHF.